The 23 T cell receptor beta chains presented below share a single source sample, sequenced in a study of T cell responses to AZD1222 COVID-19 vaccine (dated by TCRdb to the early 2020s). The library was prepared using the immunoSEQ multiplex PCR assay. Not all clones reach the TCRdb copy of this immuneACCESS table, which keeps in-frame sequences only. Checked studies attribute under half of the gap to unresolved V genes and leave the rest unexplained. The sample profile shows roughly 150,000 clones; 80% to 90% of them were found once. The ten biggest clones cover around 6.9% of the sample. In the paper's terms, the time point label means: baseline before first vaccination. This specimen was peripheral blood, taken on day 0 of AZD1222 vaccination. The source is an adult in good health.

The V gene is TRBV18, the J gene TRBJ2-5, with D tentatively TRBD1 (5 bases). The length of the CDR3 is 14 residues. Germline loops: CDR1 KGHSH, CDR2 LQKENI. Trimming left V 0 bases short and J 5 bases short, with 10 bases between. CDR3 loop: CASSPPTARETQYF. CDR3 DNA sequence: TGTGCCAGCTCACCACCGACAGCCCGCGAGACCCAGTACTTC.

The chain couples TRBV9 to TRBJ2-3, with D unresolved. Trimming removed 4 bases from V and 1 base from J, with 4 bases in between. This CDR3 is 12 amino acids long. Germline loops: CDR1 SGDLS, CDR2 YYNGEE. CDR3 amino acids: CASSLGTDTQYF. CDR3 DNA: TGTGCCAGCAGCCTGGGCACAGATACGCAGTATTTT.

DNA of the CDR3: TGCAGCGTTGTGACCGAGGACGAAAAACTGTTTTTT. Its translation: CSVVTEDEKLFF. The J gene is TRBJ1-4, the V gene TRBV29-1; D is ambiguous. V lost 4 bases and J 8 bases, leaving 11 bases between the germline ends. The CDR3 has 12 residues. Germline assignment: CDR1 SQVTM and CDR2 ANQGSEA.

This clone was found a few times. This chain connects TRBV20-1 to TRBJ2-7; 9 bases agree with TRBD1. V lost 3 bases and J lost 7; bases outside the gene matches: 10. Germline V CDR1 and CDR2: DFQATT, SNEGSKA (reference sequence). The CDR3 sequence is 14 residues long. The CDR3 loop reads CSASDLQGAREQYF. The CDR3 DNA sequence: TGCAGTGCTAGTGACCTACAGGGGGCGCGGGAGCAGTACTTC.

V usage is TRBV25-1 and J usage is TRBJ2-5; the D gene is possibly TRBD1 (6 bases). Germline loops: CDR1 MGHDK, CDR2 SYGVNS. V was cut by 0 bases and J by 5 bases, with 13 bases left in between. CDR3 length: 15 residues. CDR3: CASSEYKSGDETQYF. Written as DNA, the CDR3 is TGTGCCAGCAGTGAATATAAGTCAGGGGACGAGACCCAGTACTTC.

This sequence joins TRBV7-2 and TRBJ2-1; 8 nucleotides match TRBD2. The CDR3 length is 17 residues. Germline V gene lookup returns CDR1 SGHTA and CDR2 FQGNSA. The J segment lost 0 bases and the V segment lost 2 bases, leaving 6 bases of the junction unmatched. CDR3 loop: CASSLTAGALSYNEQFF. DNA for the CDR3: TGTGCCAGCAGCTTAACAGCGGGGGCCCTCTCCTACAATGAGCAGTTCTTC.

This sequence joins TRBV3-1 (or the pseudogene TRBV3-2) and TRBJ1-2, with no clear D. V was clipped by 3 bases and J by 7 bases, with 18 bases between them. CDR1 and CDR2 (germline): LGHDT, YNNKEL (reference sequence). The CDR3 runs to 15 residues. CDR3 amino acids: CASSHGSAQARGYTF. The CDR3 DNA is TGTGCCAGCAGCCATGGCTCCGCCCAAGCGCGTGGCTACACCTTC.

This clone was detected a few times. The V gene is TRBV5-4, the J gene TRBJ2-7, with D possibly TRBD1 on 6 matching bases. Per the germline V gene, CDR1 is SGHNT and CDR2 is YYREEE (reference sequence). The ends were cut back, 2 bases at V and 4 bases at J, with 10 bases in the middle. The CDR3 has 13 amino acids. As DNA, the CDR3 is TGTGCCAGCAGCTTCCGGGACAAATACGAGCAGTACTTC. Its translation is CASSFRDKYEQYF.

The CDR3 is CASSEFLFGRLCEAFF. As DNA, the CDR3 is TGCGCCAGCAGTGAATTTTTATTCGGACGGCTATGTGAAGCTTTCTTT. The chain couples TRBV10-1 to TRBJ1-1; no clear D. Germline values: CDR1 WNHNN, CDR2 SYGVQD (reference sequence). V dropped 3 bases and J dropped 7 bases, with 21 bases sitting between them. This CDR3 contains 16 residues.

This clone came up a few times. The V call is TRBV19, the J call TRBJ2-3, with D hard to call. Germline CDR1 is LNHDA and CDR2 is SQIVND (reference sequence). The V end lost 5 bases, the J end lost 4 bases, and 7 bases lay between the germline ends. This CDR3 has 12 amino acids. The CDR3 here is CASSVTSDTQYF. The CDR3, as DNA: TGTGCCAGTAGTGTGACTTCAGATACGCAGTATTTT.

V and J are TRBV7-3 and TRBJ1-6; D is perhaps TRBD1 (5 bases). Germline CDR1 SGHTA, CDR2 FQGTGA. Trimming shortened V by 0 bases and J by 7 bases, and 13 bases separated the two germline ends. This CDR3 has 16 residues. DNA for the CDR3: TGTGCCAGCAGCTTAACGGGAGGACACGGCAATTCACCCCTCCACTTT. Residues: CASSLTGGHGNSPLHF. Together with reference TRBV7-3 and TRBJ1-6, the CDR3 gives the full variable domain: GAGVSQTPSNKVTEKGKYVELRCDPISGHTALYWYRQSLGQGPEFLIYFQGTGAADDSGLPNDRFFAVRPEGSVSTLKIQRTERGDSAVYLCASSLTGGHGNSPLHFGNGTRLTVT.

The chain joins TRBV5-6 to TRBJ1-4; possible D gene TRBD1, 6 bases. This CDR3 has 16 residues. Trimming shortened V by 0 bases and J by 7 bases, and 16 bases separated the two germline ends. The V gene's germline CDR1 is SGHDT and CDR2 YYEEEE. The CDR3 loop is CASSLVTGTESEKLFF. CDR3 coding DNA: TGTGCCAGCAGCTTGGTTACAGGGACGGAATCTGAAAAACTGTTTTTT.

This clone was found once. The chain uses TRBV6-5 and TRBJ2-3; D remains unclear. Germline CDR1 and CDR2: MNHEY and SVGAGI. Trimming took 2 bases from V and 5 from J, leaving 2 bases between them. This CDR3 region has 11 residues. CDR3 DNA sequence: TGTGCCAGCAGTTACCAAGATACGCAGTATTTT. As protein: CASSYQDTQYF.

J is TRBJ2-1 and V is TRBV6-5, with a tentative D call TRBD1 (6 bases). In germline, CDR1 is MNHEY, CDR2 SVGAGI. Between the trimmed V and J ends, which lost 6 bases and 8 bases, there was a span of 20 bases. The CDR3 is 15 amino acids. The CDR3 coding sequence is TGTGCCAGCAGCCGCGCCCTGGGGGCATGGGATGAGCAGTTCTTC. As protein: CASSRALGAWDEQFF.

Concerning this clone: A read error may produce the germline difference seen at one junction end. The J gene is TRBJ2-1, the V gene TRBV3-1 (or the pseudogene TRBV3-2); no firm D call. Germline V gives CDR1 LGHDT, CDR2 YNNKEL (reference sequence). The CDR3 runs 12 residues. The CDR3 DNA follows: TGTGCCAGCGGCCAATCCTACAATGAGCAGTTCTTC. It specifies CASGQSYNEQFF.

The rearrangement uses TRBV7-2 and TRBJ1-5; D is ambiguous. V was pared by 1 base and J by 7 bases, with 8 bases between. This CDR3 spans 13 amino acids. Germline V gene sequence: CDR1 SGHTA, CDR2 FQGNSA. CDR3 sequence reads: CASSLVREQPQHF. CDR3 nucleotide sequence: TGTGCCAGCAGCTTAGTACGGGAGCAGCCCCAGCATTTT.

The CDR3 spells CASSPRGAQETQYF. For the CDR3, the DNA is TGTGCCAGCTCACCGCGGGGGGCACAAGAGACCCAGTACTTC. This sequence joins TRBV18 and TRBJ2-5; TRBD2 matches 8 bases. This CDR3 spans 14 amino acids. With V trimmed by 3 bases and J by 2 bases, 2 bases remained unmatched. In germline, CDR1 is KGHSH, CDR2 LQKENI.

CDR3 in DNA: TGTGCCAGTGGACTGAACACAGATACGCAGTATTTT. Its protein product is CASGLNTDTQYF. The chain couples TRBV7-9 to TRBJ2-3; possibly TRBD2 for D (5 bases). The CDR3 is 12 amino acids. From germline, CDR1 is SEHNR and CDR2 FQNEAQ (reference sequence). Trimming pared 9 bases from V and 2 bases from J, leaving 9 bases between.

This chain joins TRBV4-1 and TRBJ1-4; no clear D gene. Germline CDR1 and CDR2: MGHRA and YSYEKL. This CDR3 contains 16 residues. Deletions cut 0 bases from V and 5 bases from J, with 13 bases between. CDR3 residues: CASSQDTRSRNEKLFF. Written as DNA, the CDR3 is TGCGCCAGCAGCCAAGATACAAGGAGTCGGAATGAAAAACTGTTTTTT.

This rearrangement joins TRBV2 to TRBJ2-2; 10 bases align to TRBD2. Per the germline V gene, CDR1 is SNHLY and CDR2 is FYNNEI. V lost 4 bases, J lost 4 bases, and 9 bases stayed unmatched. The CDR3 spans 17 residues. CDR3 in amino acids: CASSALGLAVFTGELFF. The CDR3 DNA reads TGTGCCAGCAGTGCTTTAGGACTAGCGGTGTTCACCGGGGAGCTGTTTTTT.

This rearrangement joins TRBV6-5 to TRBJ1-4, with a weak D call TRBD1 (6 bases). The V and J ends lost 7 bases and 7 bases respectively, with 19 bases between them. The CDR3 covers 15 residues. Germline V gene lookup returns CDR1 MNHEY and CDR2 SVGAGI. CDR3 sequence reads: CASKDPTGLSEKLFF. CDR3 nucleotide sequence: TGTGCCAGCAAAGACCCAACAGGGTTGAGTGAAAAACTGTTTTTT.

The chain employs TRBV9 and TRBJ1-4; D gene ambiguous. The CDR3 is made up of 15 amino acids. V lost 0 bases, J lost 0 bases, and 6 bases lay in between. Germline V gene sequence: CDR1 SGDLS, CDR2 YYNGEE. In DNA form, the CDR3 reads TGTGCCAGCAGCGTAGGGGGAGCAACTAATGAAAAACTGTTTTTT. It yields the protein CASSVGGATNEKLFF. The full variable domain, completed using reference TRBV9 and TRBJ1-4, is DSGVTQTPKHLITATGQRVTLRCSPRSGDLSVYWYQQSLDQGLQFLIQYYNGEERAKGNILERFSAQQFPDLHSELNLSSLELGDSALYFCASSVGGATNEKLFFGSGTQLSVL.

This chain uses TRBV13 with TRBJ1-5, with 7 bases that match TRBD1. The germline CDR1 and CDR2 sequences are PRHDT and FYEKMQ (reference sequence). V lost 0 bases, J lost 5 bases, and 4 bases stayed unmatched. The CDR3 sequence is 15 residues long. The CDR3 region has the DNA TGTGCCAGCAGCTTAGGGGTAGGGGGCGATCAGCCCCAGCATTTT. Protein sequence: CASSLGVGGDQPQHF.